The sample holds a few counts of the clone carrying this T cell receptor (beta chain). The antigen is undetermined. This specimen belongs to a study of T cells in Graves' hyperthyroidism and ophthalmopathy. Trimming stripped 1 base from V and 0 bases from J, with 20 bases between. Germline V lookup: CDR1 SGHRS, CDR2 YFSETQ. This CDR3 comprises 19 residues. Pregnant or lactating patients were excluded, as were those with uncontrolled infection or other autoimmune disease. Isolation of PBMCs was performed on approximately 10 ml fresh peripheral blood. There were TCR beta CDR3 regions amplified from RNA transcripts. First-round RT-PCR with HTBI primers amplified the TCR CDR3 region. TCRdb analysed the multiplex PCR reads with MiXCR anew, one entry per CDR3 protein. The data show about half a million distinct CDR3 sequences, around 20% seen once. Overall study findings and caveats: Ophthalmopathy was model-predicted a median about 6.7 months pre-onset.

Sequencing was done on a sample of blood. The TCR comes from a man aged 40-49 years with Graves' ophthalmopathy. The J gene is TRBJ2-1, the V gene TRBV5-1; D perhaps matches TRBD1 (6 bases). The CDR3 loop reads CASSLLSGQTILSYNEQFF. The CDR3 DNA reads TGCGCCAGCAGCTTGCTTTCGGGACAAACAATCCTCTCCTACAATGAGCAGTTCTTC.